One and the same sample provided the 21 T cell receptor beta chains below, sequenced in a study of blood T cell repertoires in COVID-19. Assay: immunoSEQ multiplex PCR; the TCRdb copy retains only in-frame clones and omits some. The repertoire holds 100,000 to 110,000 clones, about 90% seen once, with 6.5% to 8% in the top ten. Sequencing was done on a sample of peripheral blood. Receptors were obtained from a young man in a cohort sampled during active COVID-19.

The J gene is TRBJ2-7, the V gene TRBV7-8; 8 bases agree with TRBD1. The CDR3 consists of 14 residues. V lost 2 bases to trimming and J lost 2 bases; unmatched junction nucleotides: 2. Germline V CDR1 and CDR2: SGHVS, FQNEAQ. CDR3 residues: CASSLTGQAYEQYF. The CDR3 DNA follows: TGTGCCAGCAGCTTAACGGGACAGGCCTACGAGCAGTACTTC.

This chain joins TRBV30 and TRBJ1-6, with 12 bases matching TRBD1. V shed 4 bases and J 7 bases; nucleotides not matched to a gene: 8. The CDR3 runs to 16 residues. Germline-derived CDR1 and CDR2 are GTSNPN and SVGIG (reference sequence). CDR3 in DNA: TGTGCCTGGACCACGGGGACAGGGGGCAAGAATTCACCCCTCCACTTT. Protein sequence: CAWTTGTGGKNSPLHF.

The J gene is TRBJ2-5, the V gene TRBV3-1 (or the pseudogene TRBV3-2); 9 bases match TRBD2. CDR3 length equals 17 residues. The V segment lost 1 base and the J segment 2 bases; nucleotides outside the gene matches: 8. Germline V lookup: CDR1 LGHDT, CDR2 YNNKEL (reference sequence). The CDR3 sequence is CASSQVGGAGGQETQYF. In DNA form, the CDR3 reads TGTGCCAGCAGCCAAGTCGGCGGTGCGGGGGGGCAAGAGACCCAGTACTTC.

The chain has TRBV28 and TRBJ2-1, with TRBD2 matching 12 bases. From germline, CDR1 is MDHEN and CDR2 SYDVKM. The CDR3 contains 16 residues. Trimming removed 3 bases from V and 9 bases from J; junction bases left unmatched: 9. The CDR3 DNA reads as TGTGCCAGCAGTTTTGCGCGGACTAGCGGGGCGGGTGAGCAGTTCTTC. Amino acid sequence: CASSFARTSGAGEQFF.

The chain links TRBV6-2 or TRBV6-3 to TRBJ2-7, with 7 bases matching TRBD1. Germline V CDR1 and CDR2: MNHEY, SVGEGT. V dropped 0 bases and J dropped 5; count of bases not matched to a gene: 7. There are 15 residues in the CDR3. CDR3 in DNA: TGTGCCAGCAGTTACTCAGAGACAGGGTACGACGAGCAGTACTTC. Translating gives CASSYSETGYDEQYF.

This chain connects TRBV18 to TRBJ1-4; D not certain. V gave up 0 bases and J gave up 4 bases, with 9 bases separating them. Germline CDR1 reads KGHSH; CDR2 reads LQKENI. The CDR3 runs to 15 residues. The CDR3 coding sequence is TGTGCCAGCTCACCACCCGCGCGGAATAATGAAAAACTGTTTTTT. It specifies CASSPPARNNEKLFF.

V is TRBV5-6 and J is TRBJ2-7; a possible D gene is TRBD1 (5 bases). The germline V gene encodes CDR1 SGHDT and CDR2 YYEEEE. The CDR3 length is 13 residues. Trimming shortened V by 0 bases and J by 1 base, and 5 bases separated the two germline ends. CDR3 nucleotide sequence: TGTGCCAGCAGCTTGGGACAGTCCTACGAGCAGTACTTC. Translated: CASSLGQSYEQYF.

CDR3 DNA: TGTGCCAGCAGCTTAAGTTTGCGGGGGGTGAGAGATACGCAGTATTTT. Translating it yields CASSLSLRGVRDTQYF. This rearrangement joins TRBV7-3 to TRBJ2-3; 8 bases are shared with TRBD2. This CDR3 is 16 amino acids long. The germline CDR1 and CDR2 sequences are SGHTA and FQGTGA. V gave up 1 base and J gave up 5 bases; unmatched junction bases: 8.

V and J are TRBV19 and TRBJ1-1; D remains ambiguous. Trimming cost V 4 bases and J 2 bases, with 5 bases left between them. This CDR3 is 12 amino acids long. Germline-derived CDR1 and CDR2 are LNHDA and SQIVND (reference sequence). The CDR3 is CASSNRNTEAFF. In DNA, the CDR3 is TGTGCCAGTAGTAACAGAAACACTGAAGCTTTCTTT.

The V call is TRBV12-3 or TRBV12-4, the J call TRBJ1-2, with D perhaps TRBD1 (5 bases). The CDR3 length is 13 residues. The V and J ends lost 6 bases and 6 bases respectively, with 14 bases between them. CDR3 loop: CASRATGLHGYTF. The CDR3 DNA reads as TGTGCCAGCAGGGCCACAGGTCTGCATGGCTACACCTTC.

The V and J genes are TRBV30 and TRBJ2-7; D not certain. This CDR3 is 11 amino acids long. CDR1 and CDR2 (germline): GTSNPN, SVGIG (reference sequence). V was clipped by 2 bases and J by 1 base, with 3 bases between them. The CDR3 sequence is CAWSISYEQYF. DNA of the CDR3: TGTGCCTGGAGTATATCCTACGAGCAGTACTTC.

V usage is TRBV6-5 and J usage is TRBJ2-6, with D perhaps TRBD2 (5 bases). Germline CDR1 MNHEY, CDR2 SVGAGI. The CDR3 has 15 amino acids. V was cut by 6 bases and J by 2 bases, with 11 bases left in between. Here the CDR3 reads CASRDWTAGANVLTF. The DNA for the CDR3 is TGTGCCAGCAGGGACTGGACGGCTGGGGCCAACGTCCTGACTTTC.

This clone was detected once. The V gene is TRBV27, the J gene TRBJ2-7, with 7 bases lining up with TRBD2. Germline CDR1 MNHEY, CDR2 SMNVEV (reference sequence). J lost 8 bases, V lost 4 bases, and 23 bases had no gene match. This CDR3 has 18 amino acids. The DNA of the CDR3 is TGTGCCAGCAGTTCCAACTACCGGACTAGGAGGAAGATGGGGAAGCAGTACTTC. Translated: CASSSNYRTRRKMGKQYF.

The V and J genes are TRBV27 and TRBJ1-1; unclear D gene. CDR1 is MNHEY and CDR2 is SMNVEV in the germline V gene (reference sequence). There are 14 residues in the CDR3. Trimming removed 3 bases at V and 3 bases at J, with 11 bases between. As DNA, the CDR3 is TGTGCCAGCAGTTTTGGCCGCGGAGACACTGAAGCTTTCTTT. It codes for CASSFGRGDTEAFF.

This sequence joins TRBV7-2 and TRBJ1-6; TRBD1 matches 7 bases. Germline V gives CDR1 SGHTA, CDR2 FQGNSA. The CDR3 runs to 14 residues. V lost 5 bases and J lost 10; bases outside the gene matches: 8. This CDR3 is CASSHRQGGSPLHF. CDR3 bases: TGTGCCAGCAGCCACCGACAGGGTGGCTCACCCCTCCACTTT.

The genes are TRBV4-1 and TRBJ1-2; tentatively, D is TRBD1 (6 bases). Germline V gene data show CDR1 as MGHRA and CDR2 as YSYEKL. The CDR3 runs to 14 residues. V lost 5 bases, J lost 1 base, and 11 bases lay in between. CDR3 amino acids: CASSTDRDNYGYTF. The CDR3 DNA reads TGCGCCAGCAGCACGGACAGAGATAACTATGGCTACACCTTC.

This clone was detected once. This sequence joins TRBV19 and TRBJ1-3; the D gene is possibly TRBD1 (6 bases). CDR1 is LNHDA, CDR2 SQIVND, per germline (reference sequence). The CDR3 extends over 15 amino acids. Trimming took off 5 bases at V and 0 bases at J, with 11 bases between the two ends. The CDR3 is CASSWTDNSGNTIYF. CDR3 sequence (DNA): TGTGCCAGTAGTTGGACAGATAACTCTGGAAACACCATATATTTT.

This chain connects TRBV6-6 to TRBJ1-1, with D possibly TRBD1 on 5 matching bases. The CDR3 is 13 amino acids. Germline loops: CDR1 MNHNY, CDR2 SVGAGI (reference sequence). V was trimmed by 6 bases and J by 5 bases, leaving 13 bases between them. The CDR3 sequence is CASSRVGETEAFF. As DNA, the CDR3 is TGTGCCAGCAGCCGCGTAGGGGAAACTGAAGCTTTCTTT.

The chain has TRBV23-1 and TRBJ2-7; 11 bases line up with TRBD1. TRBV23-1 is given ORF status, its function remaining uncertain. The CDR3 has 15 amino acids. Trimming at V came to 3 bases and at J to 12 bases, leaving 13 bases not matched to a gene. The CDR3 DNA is TGCGCCAGCAGTCACCAAGGACAGGGGGCAGGCGTGCCGTACTTC. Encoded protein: CASSHQGQGAGVPYF.

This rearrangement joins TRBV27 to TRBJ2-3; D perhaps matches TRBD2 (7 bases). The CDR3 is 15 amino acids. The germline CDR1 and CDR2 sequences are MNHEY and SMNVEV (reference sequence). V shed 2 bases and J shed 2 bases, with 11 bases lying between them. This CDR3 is CASSLNGGLTDTQYF. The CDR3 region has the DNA TGTGCCAGCAGTTTAAACGGGGGGCTCACAGATACGCAGTATTTT.

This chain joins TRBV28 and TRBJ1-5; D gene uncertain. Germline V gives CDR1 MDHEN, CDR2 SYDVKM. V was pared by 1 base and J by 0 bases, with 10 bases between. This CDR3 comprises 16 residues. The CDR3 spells CASSLYGQNSNQPQHF. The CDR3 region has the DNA TGTGCCAGCAGTTTATATGGGCAGAATAGCAATCAGCCCCAGCATTTT. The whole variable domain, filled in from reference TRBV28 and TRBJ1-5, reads DVKVTQSSRYLVKRTGEKVFLECVQDMDHENMFWYRQDPGLGLRLIYFSYDVKMKEKGDIPEGYSVSREKKERFSLILESASTNQTSMYLCASSLYGQNSNQPQHFGDGTRLSIL.